These T cell receptor beta chains were read from a single sample in a study of neurological immune-mediated disorders. MiXCR, applied by TCRdb to the 5' RACE reads, yields one record per CDR3 protein. The sample consists of approximately 65,000 distinct CDR3 sequences, under 5% of them appearing once. The source material was PBMCs. The source is a man in his fifties or sixties with multiple sclerosis. Both conserved end residues are part of each CDR3. D genes are given only for firm matches. Clone size appears in some rows only: once, few, many, or a class for an expanded clone.

v_call: TRBV5-1
j_call: TRBJ2-1
d_call: TRBD2
clone_size: many
cdr3_aa: CASSYGLAGLEGYEQFF
cdr3_nt: TGCGCCAGCAGCTACGGACTAGCGGGACTGGAGGGGTATGAGCAGTTCTTC

v_call: TRBV7-9
j_call: TRBJ1-4
d_call: -
clone_size: many
cdr3_aa: CASSWGQRIPTNEKLFF
cdr3_nt: TGTGCCAGCAGCTGGGGACAAAGAATTCCAACTAATGAAAAACTGTTTTTT

v_call: TRBV4-1
j_call: TRBJ1-5
d_call: -
clone_size: many
cdr3_aa: CASSQDGGDSNQPQNF
cdr3_nt: TGCGCCAGCAGCCAAGATGGGGGGGATAGCAATCAGCCCCAGAATTTT

v_call: TRBV6-5
j_call: TRBJ1-1
d_call: -
clone_size: many
cdr3_aa: CASSYSWRGSTEAFF
cdr3_nt: TGTGCCAGCAGTTACTCGTGGCGGGGGAGCACTGAAGCTTTCTTT

v_call: TRBV4-2
j_call: TRBJ1-6
d_call: TRBD1
clone_size: many
cdr3_aa: CASSQDGDRVGSPLHF
cdr3_nt: TGTGCCAGCAGCCAAGATGGGGACAGGGTAGGCTCACCCCTCCACTTT

v_call: TRBV9
j_call: TRBJ2-1
d_call: -
clone_size: many
cdr3_aa: CASSTQTGGGYNEQFF
cdr3_nt: TGTGCCAGCAGCACCCAAACAGGGGGGGGTTACAATGAGCAGTTCTTC

v_call: TRBV7-9
j_call: TRBJ2-1
d_call: TRBD2
clone_size: -
cdr3_aa: CASSFFSGGEQFF
cdr3_nt: TGTGCCAGCAGCTTTTTTAGCGGGGGTGAGCAGTTCTTC

v_call: TRBV3-1
j_call: TRBJ2-3
d_call: TRBD2
clone_size: many
cdr3_aa: CASSGTSGGADTQYF
cdr3_nt: TGTGCCAGCAGTGGGACTAGCGGAGGTGCAGATACGCAGTATTTT

v_call: TRBV20-1
j_call: TRBJ2-2
d_call: TRBD1
clone_size: many
cdr3_aa: CSARKHRGPVGELFF
cdr3_nt: TGCAGTGCTAGGAAGCACAGGGGGCCGGTCGGGGAGCTGTTTTTT

v_call: TRBV20-1
j_call: TRBJ2-3
d_call: -
clone_size: many
cdr3_aa: CSALSSTDTQYF
cdr3_nt: TGCAGCGCGCTCTCTAGCACAGATACGCAGTATTTT

v_call: TRBV7-8
j_call: TRBJ1-1
d_call: -
clone_size: few
cdr3_aa: CASSHPLVNTEAFF
cdr3_nt: TGTGCCAGCAGCCACCCCTTGGTGAACACTGAAGCTTTCTTT

v_call: TRBV9
j_call: TRBJ1-2
d_call: -
clone_size: many
cdr3_aa: CASSVEGEDGYTF
cdr3_nt: TGTGCCAGCAGCGTAGAGGGGGAGGATGGCTACACCTTC

v_call: TRBV25-1
j_call: TRBJ1-1
d_call: -
clone_size: many
cdr3_aa: CASSERRGEAFF
cdr3_nt: TGTGCCAGCAGTGAGAGAAGGGGCGAAGCTTTCTTT

v_call: TRBV7-2
j_call: TRBJ1-2
d_call: -
clone_size: many
cdr3_aa: CASSLQINYGYTF
cdr3_nt: TGTGCCAGCAGCTTACAGATTAACTATGGCTACACCTTC

v_call: TRBV20-1
j_call: TRBJ1-1
d_call: TRBD1
clone_size: many
cdr3_aa: CSASTGVPEAFF
cdr3_nt: TGCAGTGCTAGCACAGGGGTTCCTGAAGCTTTCTTT

v_call: TRBV27
j_call: TRBJ2-5
d_call: -
clone_size: many
cdr3_aa: CASSWKAQETQYF
cdr3_nt: TGTGCCAGCAGTTGGAAAGCCCAAGAGACCCAGTACTTC